Listed below are T cell receptor beta chains from one sample, sequenced in a study of persistence of HIV-infected CD4 T cells. The data were produced by immunoSEQ multiplex PCR, yet TCRdb's version contains in-frame clones alone and is incomplete. The profile shows over 10,000 clones, roughly 66% of them singletons. No antigen has been identified for these receptors. Sequences were derived from CD4+ T cells sorted from PBMCs after roughly 17-hour stimulation, sampled from a patient who received antiretroviral therapy. These receptors all come from an adult man with HIV who was CMV-seropositive. Both conserved end residues are part of each CDR3.

J: TRBJ2-7
V: TRBV18
CDR3: CASSPGQGSHEQYF

J: TRBJ1-1
V: TRBV28
CDR3: CASSAYAEAFF

J: TRBJ2-7
V: TRBV18
CDR3: CASSPGQGSSYEQYF

J: TRBJ2-7
V: TRBV19
CDR3: CASSIPGTGGHEQYF

J: TRBJ1-5
V: TRBV19
CDR3: CASSPALGGLSNQPQHF

J: TRBJ1-1
V: TRBV7-2
CDR3: CASSLGSGAGNTEAFF

J: TRBJ2-7
V: TRBV18
CDR3: CASSPRGGETSYEQYF

J: TRBJ1-5
V: TRBV6-5
CDR3: CASSFSRQGNQPQHF

J: TRBJ1-4
V: TRBV5-6
CDR3: CASSGTGEGEKLFF

J: TRBJ1-2
V: TRBV19
CDR3: CASSRYREQSNYGYTF

J: TRBJ1-3
V: TRBV9
CDR3: CASTGAGRTSGNTIYF

J: TRBJ1-3
V: TRBV29-1
CDR3: CSVTTGNGNTIYF

J: TRBJ2-7
V: TRBV19
CDR3: CASSIDLPSSYEQYF

J: TRBJ2-3
V: TRBV14
CDR3: CASSSTGRATDTQYF

J: TRBJ1-3
V: TRBV13
CDR3: CASSEGSELENTIYF

J: TRBJ1-5
V: TRBV20-1
CDR3: CSARVYQPQHF

J: TRBJ2-2
V: TRBV25-1
CDR3: CASRERGTGELFF

J: TRBJ1-3
V: TRBV19
CDR3: CASSMGQNSGNTIYF

J: TRBJ1-1
V: TRBV19
CDR3: CASSIGEGSEAFF

J: TRBJ1-5
V: TRBV19
CDR3: CASSIPGGAGNQPQHF

J: TRBJ2-4
V: TRBV7-3
CDR3: CASSPGHFIAKNIQYF

J: TRBJ1-6
V: TRBV12-3/TRBV12-4
CDR3: CASSFDLRAPLHF

J: TRBJ2-3
V: TRBV4-1
CDR3: CASSHHGTSGGTGTDTQYF

J: TRBJ2-1
V: TRBV4-2
CDR3: CASSRGTYNEQFF

J: TRBJ2-3
V: TRBV6-6
CDR3: CASILAGASTDTQYF

J: TRBJ2-1
V: TRBV4-1
CDR3: CASSRTSGGYLGNEQFF

J: TRBJ2-5
V: TRBV19
CDR3: CASSIDKSTGDKTQYF

J: TRBJ2-7
V: TRBV7-6
CDR3: CASSLGTAGTNEQYF

J: TRBJ1-4
V: TRBV25-1
CDR3: CASSRGDNEKLFF